A selection of T cell receptor beta chains follows, all from one sample in a study of high-grade serous ovarian cancer treatment subgroups. Profiled with immunoSEQ multiplex PCR; TCRdb holds only in-frame clones, not every one. This table has more than 8,000 clones, around 68% appearing once. The sequenced sample was tumor tissue. These TCRs come from a human donor with high-grade serous ovarian cancer. The CDR3 runs from the conserved cysteine through the conserved F or W. The D gene is left open where the match is weak. Size tells how often a clone was seen (once, few, many) or the class of an expanded clone, and some rows leave it out.

length | size | J | D | V | CDR3 | DNA
15 | few | TRBJ2-2 | - | TRBV4-3 | CASSQARVGTGELFF | TGCGCCAGCAGCCAAGCCAGGGTTGGCACCGGGGAGCTGTTTTTT
13 | few | TRBJ1-5 | - | TRBV29-1 | CSVVTPPTGPQHF | TGCAGCGTCGTAACACCCCCAACAGGGCCCCAGCATTTT
13 | few | TRBJ2-1 | - | TRBV28 | CASSMRVVNEQFF | TGTGCCAGCAGTATGAGGGTAGTCAATGAGCAGTTCTTC
13 | few | TRBJ1-1 | - | TRBV28 | CASSSTANTEAFF | TGTGCCAGCAGTTCTACAGCAAACACTGAAGCTTTCTTT
15 | few | TRBJ1-1 | - | TRBV14 | CASSLQGFGNTEAFF | TGTGCCAGCAGCCTACAGGGCTTCGGGAACACTGAAGCTTTCTTT
15 | few | TRBJ1-2 | - | TRBV25-1 | CASSDLDGDNYGYTF | TGTGCCAGCAGTGACCTCGACGGAGATAACTATGGCTACACCTTC
11 | few | TRBJ2-7 | - | TRBV20-1 | CSARMDYEQYF | TGCAGTGCTAGGATGGACTACGAGCAGTACTTC
12 | - | TRBJ1-2 | - | TRBV7-2 | CASSLVRDGYTF | TGTGCCAGCAGCTTAGTGCGGGATGGCTACACCTTC
14 | - | TRBJ1-1 | - | TRBV19 | CASSADSLNTEAFF | TGTGCCAGTAGTGCGGACAGTCTGAACACTGAAGCTTTCTTT
13 | - | TRBJ2-2 | - | TRBV5-1 | CASSLMNTGELFF | TGCGCCAGCAGCTTGATGAACACCGGGGAGCTGTTTTTT
15 | - | TRBJ1-2 | TRBD1 | TRBV7-9 | CASSLGSAGGFGYTF | TGTGCCAGCAGCTTAGGTTCGGCAGGGGGCTTCGGCTACACCTTC
13 | - | TRBJ2-7 | - | TRBV7-6 | CASSLGANNEQYF | TGTGCCAGCAGCTTAGGGGCAAATAACGAGCAGTACTTC
12 | - | TRBJ2-2 | - | TRBV18 | CASSPATGELFF | TGTGCCAGCTCACCAGCAACCGGGGAGCTGTTTTTT
16 | - | TRBJ2-3 | TRBD2 | TRBV28 | CASSSSAGDSTDTQYF | TGTGCCAGCAGTTCCTCAGCGGGGGATAGCACAGATACGCAGTATTTT
15 | - | TRBJ2-5 | TRBD2 | TRBV28 | CASRRSSGGRGAQYF | TGTGCCAGCAGACGAAGTAGCGGGGGACGAGGGGCCCAGTACTTC
15 | - | TRBJ2-7 | TRBD2 | TRBV9 | CASSTSGTSSYEQYF | TGTGCCAGCAGCACATCCGGGACTAGCTCCTACGAGCAGTACTTC